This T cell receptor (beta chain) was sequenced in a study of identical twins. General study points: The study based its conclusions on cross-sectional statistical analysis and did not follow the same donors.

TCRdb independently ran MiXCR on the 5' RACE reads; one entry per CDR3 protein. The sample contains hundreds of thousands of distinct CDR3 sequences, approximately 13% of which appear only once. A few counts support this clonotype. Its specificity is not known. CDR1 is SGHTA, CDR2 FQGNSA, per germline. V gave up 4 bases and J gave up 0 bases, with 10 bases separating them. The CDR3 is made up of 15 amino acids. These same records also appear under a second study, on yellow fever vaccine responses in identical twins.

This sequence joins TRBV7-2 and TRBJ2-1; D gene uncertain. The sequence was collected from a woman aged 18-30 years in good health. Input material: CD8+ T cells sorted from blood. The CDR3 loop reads CASSSVGSSYNEQFF. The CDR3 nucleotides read TGTGCCAGCAGCTCCGTAGGGTCCTCCTACAATGAGCAGTTCTTC.